This TCR beta chain was sequenced for a study of blood T cell repertoires in COVID-19. Study overall: Nucleic acid was either cDNA or gDNA, and it came from T cells, B-cell-depleted T cells, or PBMCs.

Deletions cut 2 bases from V and 1 base from J, with 20 bases between. This CDR3 contains 18 residues. CDR1 is MNHEY and CDR2 is SVGEGT in the germline V gene. The Seattle patients joined while their infection was active and were tracked longitudinally afterward. Original methodology: Reference gene primer amplification gave nucleated cell count estimates. Using immunoSEQ multiplex PCR, the repertoire was profiled, and TCRdb retains in-frame clones only, with some absent. Clone size and V and J calls were adopted from that table, with D and trimming inferred from the DNA. The profile shows roughly 120,000 clones, roughly nine tenths of them singletons.

The TCR comes from a man aged 50 or older with COVID-19, enrolled during active disease. The sequenced material came from peripheral blood. This chain links TRBV6-2 or TRBV6-3 with TRBJ1-1, with D perhaps matching TRBD1 (6 bases). The CDR3 bases are TGTGCCAGCAGTTACGGACCCGGGACACCCTACCCGAACACTGAAGCTTTCTTT. Amino acid sequence: CASSYGPGTPYPNTEAFF.